These T cell receptor beta chains were read from a single sample in a study of blood T cells in healthy people across ages. MiXCR was run by TCRdb on the 5' RACE reads, yielding one entry per CDR3 protein. The sample shows roughly 800,000 distinct CDR3 sequences, roughly 50% of them seen only once. Sequences were obtained from blood. The receptors shown here come from a man of 80 years or more in good health. CDR3s include the opening cysteine and the closing phenylalanine or tryptophan. The D gene is left open where the match is weak. Size tells how often a clone was seen (once, few, many) or the class of an expanded clone, and some rows leave it out.

abundance: NA; j_gene: TRBJ2-1; v_gene: TRBV15; d_gene: TRBD1; CDR3aa: CATSRYGQGSSYNEQFF; CDR3nt: TGTGCCACCAGCAGATACGGACAGGGTAGCTCCTACAATGAGCAGTTCTTC
abundance: NA; j_gene: TRBJ2-3; v_gene: TRBV7-3; d_gene: NA; CDR3aa: CASMGGAGKGTQYF; CDR3nt: TGTGCCAGCATGGGCGGAGCAGGGAAAGGCACGCAGTATTTT
abundance: NA; j_gene: TRBJ2-3; v_gene: TRBV11-2; d_gene: TRBD2; CDR3aa: CASSPFREGGTDTQYF; CDR3nt: TGTGCCAGCAGCCCCTTCCGGGAGGGGGGCACAGATACGCAGTATTTT
abundance: many; j_gene: TRBJ2-1; v_gene: TRBV7-2; d_gene: NA; CDR3aa: CASSFSSYNEQFF; CDR3nt: TGTGCCAGCAGTTTTAGCTCCTACAATGAGCAGTTCTTC
abundance: NA; j_gene: TRBJ2-7; v_gene: TRBV20-1; d_gene: TRBD2; CDR3aa: CSASGRRSSYEQYF; CDR3nt: TGCAGTGCTAGCGGGAGGAGAAGCTCCTACGAGCAGTACTTC
abundance: NA; j_gene: TRBJ2-4; v_gene: TRBV4-2; d_gene: TRBD1; CDR3aa: CASSQDRTGENIQYF; CDR3nt: TGTGCCAGCAGCCAAGATCGGACAGGGGAAAACATTCAGTACTTC
abundance: few; j_gene: TRBJ2-6; v_gene: TRBV6-5; d_gene: NA; CDR3aa: CASSYASTSGANVLTF; CDR3nt: TGTGCCAGCAGTTACGCGAGCACTTCCGGGGCCAACGTCCTGACTTTC
abundance: NA; j_gene: TRBJ2-7; v_gene: TRBV5-1; d_gene: NA; CDR3aa: CASSVEGSAYEQYF; CDR3nt: TGCGCCAGCAGCGTAGAAGGGTCGGCGTACGAGCAGTACTTC
abundance: NA; j_gene: TRBJ2-5; v_gene: TRBV29-1; d_gene: NA; CDR3aa: CSVVRTHLQETQYF; CDR3nt: TGCAGCGTTGTCCGGACCCACCTCCAAGAGACCCAGTACTTC
abundance: NA; j_gene: TRBJ2-7; v_gene: TRBV7-9; d_gene: TRBD1; CDR3aa: CASSLVDRVLGEQYF; CDR3nt: TGTGCCAGCAGCTTAGTGGACAGGGTCTTGGGCGAGCAGTACTTC
abundance: once; j_gene: TRBJ1-2; v_gene: TRBV6-2/TRBV6-3; d_gene: TRBD1; CDR3aa: CASTAPGQGLSGYTF; CDR3nt: TGTGCCAGCACCGCCCCGGGACAGGGGTTAAGTGGCTACACCTTC
abundance: NA; j_gene: TRBJ2-7; v_gene: TRBV7-9; d_gene: TRBD2; CDR3aa: CASSPTSGSPHEQYF; CDR3nt: TGTGCCAGCAGCCCAACTAGCGGGAGCCCCCACGAGCAGTACTTC
abundance: NA; j_gene: TRBJ2-7; v_gene: TRBV20-1; d_gene: TRBD2; CDR3aa: CSARDGGSPLYEQYF; CDR3nt: TGCAGTGCTAGAGACGGCGGGAGTCCCCTCTACGAGCAGTACTTC
abundance: few; j_gene: TRBJ2-5; v_gene: TRBV3-1; d_gene: NA; CDR3aa: CASSQDHETQYF; CDR3nt: TGTGCCAGCAGCCAAGATCACGAGACCCAGTACTTC
abundance: few; j_gene: TRBJ2-1; v_gene: TRBV6-5; d_gene: TRBD2; CDR3aa: CASFTSGSYEQFF; CDR3nt: TGTGCCAGCTTCACTAGCGGGAGCTATGAGCAGTTCTTC
abundance: NA; j_gene: TRBJ2-5; v_gene: TRBV7-2; d_gene: NA; CDR3aa: CASSARLSQETQYF; CDR3nt: TGTGCCAGCAGCGCGAGACTATCACAAGAGACCCAGTACTTC
abundance: few; j_gene: TRBJ1-6; v_gene: TRBV12-3/TRBV12-4; d_gene: NA; CDR3aa: CASSYRLVSPLHF; CDR3nt: TGTGCCAGCAGCTACCGGCTGGTTTCACCCCTCCACTTT
abundance: NA; j_gene: TRBJ2-7; v_gene: TRBV18; d_gene: TRBD2; CDR3aa: CASSPLDGRDEQYF; CDR3nt: TGTGCCAGCTCACCACTGGACGGGAGGGACGAGCAGTACTTC
abundance: NA; j_gene: TRBJ2-3; v_gene: TRBV20-1; d_gene: TRBD2; CDR3aa: CSASLVAGVADTQYF; CDR3nt: TGCAGTGCTAGTCTGGTAGCGGGAGTGGCAGATACGCAGTATTTT
abundance: NA; j_gene: TRBJ1-6; v_gene: TRBV9; d_gene: TRBD1; CDR3aa: CASSVTGVDSPLHF; CDR3nt: TGTGCCAGCAGCGTCACAGGGGTTGATTCACCCCTCCACTTT
abundance: few; j_gene: TRBJ1-5; v_gene: TRBV9; d_gene: NA; CDR3aa: CASSPSVAGQPQHF; CDR3nt: TGTGCCAGCAGCCCCTCGGTTGCCGGGCAGCCCCAGCATTTT
abundance: NA; j_gene: TRBJ1-2; v_gene: TRBV7-3; d_gene: TRBD1; CDR3aa: CASSFADGQGDGYTF; CDR3nt: TGTGCCAGCAGCTTCGCAGACGGACAGGGAGATGGCTACACCTTC
abundance: NA; j_gene: TRBJ1-5; v_gene: TRBV27; d_gene: TRBD1; CDR3aa: CASSLRMGQVPWPQHF; CDR3nt: TGTGCCAGCAGTTTACGAATGGGACAGGTCCCATGGCCCCAGCATTTT
abundance: once; j_gene: TRBJ1-4; v_gene: TRBV2; d_gene: NA; CDR3aa: CASSKAETNNEKLFF; CDR3nt: TGTGCCAGCAGTAAGGCAGAAACGAATAATGAAAAACTGTTTTTT
abundance: few; j_gene: TRBJ2-5; v_gene: TRBV4-2; d_gene: NA; CDR3aa: CASSQERGMGGETQYF; CDR3nt: TGTGCCAGCAGCCAAGAGAGGGGAATGGGCGGAGAGACCCAGTACTTC
abundance: NA; j_gene: TRBJ1-2; v_gene: TRBV6-5; d_gene: NA; CDR3aa: CASSSHRTENYGYTF; CDR3nt: TGTGCCAGCAGTTCTCATCGGACAGAGAACTATGGCTACACCTTC
abundance: few; j_gene: TRBJ2-5; v_gene: TRBV12-3/TRBV12-4; d_gene: TRBD1; CDR3aa: CASSLGQGSGTQYF; CDR3nt: TGTGCCAGCAGTTTGGGACAGGGCTCAGGGACCCAGTACTTC
abundance: NA; j_gene: TRBJ2-1; v_gene: TRBV20-1; d_gene: NA; CDR3aa: CGAGSTRLYNEQFF; CDR3nt: TGCGGTGCCGGGTCGACTAGGTTGTACAATGAGCAGTTCTTC
abundance: NA; j_gene: TRBJ2-7; v_gene: TRBV7-2; d_gene: TRBD1; CDR3aa: CASSPSRDSVFYEQYF; CDR3nt: TGTGCCAGCAGCCCGAGTCGGGACAGCGTTTTCTACGAGCAGTACTTC
abundance: few; j_gene: TRBJ2-3; v_gene: TRBV7-2; d_gene: NA; CDR3aa: CASSLAWGAPRYTQYF; CDR3nt: TGTGCCAGCAGCTTAGCGTGGGGAGCCCCCCGGTATACGCAGTATTTT
abundance: many; j_gene: TRBJ2-1; v_gene: TRBV11-1; d_gene: NA; CDR3aa: CASSPRFQKEKQFF; CDR3nt: TGTGCCAGCAGCCCCCGATTCCAAAAGGAGAAGCAGTTCTTC